The 27 T cell receptor beta chains given below trace back to one sample, sequenced in a study of OX40 agonist ivuxolimab in advanced cancers. Some clones are missing from TCRdb's copy, which holds only in-frame ones; the method was immunoSEQ multiplex PCR. The sample lists about 64,000 clones; about 85% were seen once. Material: CD4+ or CD8+ T cells sorted from blood, obtained in a trial of the OX40 agonist ivuxolimab. These TCRs come from an adult with an advanced solid tumor such as melanoma, head and neck, liver or kidney cancer.

J is TRBJ2-2 and V is TRBV10-2; D gene uncertain. Germline loops: CDR1 WSHSY, CDR2 SAAADI. The CDR3 contains 13 residues. Deletions cut 0 bases from V and 7 bases from J, with 6 bases between. In nucleotides, the CDR3 is TGCGCCAGCAGTGAGTCGTCAGTCGGGGAGCTGTTTTTT. The encoded protein is CASSESSVGELFF.

This chain uses TRBV5-1 with TRBJ2-1; D gene uncertain. V lost 0 bases and J 2 bases, leaving 3 bases between the germline ends. The V gene's germline CDR1 is SGHRS and CDR2 YFSETQ. The CDR3 totals 13 residues. The CDR3 nucleotides are TGCGCCAGCAGCTTGGCCCCCTACAATGAGCAGTTCTTC. Protein: CASSLAPYNEQFF.

The chain combines TRBV6-4 with TRBJ2-1; TRBD2 matches 12 bases. This CDR3 has 16 residues. Per the germline V gene, CDR1 is MRHNA and CDR2 is SNTAGT. V was pared by 3 bases and J by 4 bases, with 4 bases of the junction left unmatched. The CDR3 DNA is TGTGCCAGCAGTGAAAGTCTAGCGGGGGGGTACAATGAGCAGTTCTTC. Its protein is CASSESLAGGYNEQFF.

The chain links TRBV11-1 to TRBJ1-2; 9 positions agree with TRBD1. The CDR3 is made up of 15 amino acids. Trimming cost V 5 bases and J 2 bases; bases outside gene matches: 6. CDR1 is SGHAT, CDR2 FQDESV, per germline (reference sequence). The DNA for the CDR3 is TGTGCCAGCAGCCTCGGACAGGGGAGGAACTATGGCTACACCTTC. This translates into CASSLGQGRNYGYTF.

As to this clone: This same CDR3 is encoded by further DNA sequences in the sample. This chain joins TRBV5-1 and TRBJ2-4; perhaps TRBD2 as D (6 bases). CDR1 is SGHRS, CDR2 YFSETQ, per germline. Trimming removed 4 bases at V and 6 bases at J, with 14 bases between. The CDR3 has 14 amino acids. This CDR3 is CASSPGAEANIQYF. The CDR3 bases are TGCGCCAGCAGCCCGGGAGCCGAGGCAAACATTCAGTACTTC. The full variable domain, with the rest looked up from reference TRBV5-1 and TRBJ2-4, is KAGVTQTPRYLIKTRGQQVTLSCSPISGHRSVSWYQQTPGQGLQFLFEYFSETQRNKGNFPGRFSGRQFSNSRSEMNVSTLELGDSALYLCASSPGAEANIQYFGAGTRLSVL.

This chain uses TRBV18 with TRBJ2-3; D is unclear. In germline, CDR1 is KGHSH, CDR2 LQKENI. The V gene lost 3 bases and the J gene lost 5 bases, with 6 bases spanning the gap. The CDR3 loop spans 12 amino acids. The CDR3 region is CASSPTGDTQYF. The CDR3, as DNA: TGTGCCAGCTCACCGACGGGAGATACGCAGTATTTT.

V gene TRBV11-2 combines with J gene TRBJ2-1; tentatively, D is TRBD1 (5 bases). The CDR3 spans 13 residues. Germline CDR1 and CDR2: SGHAT and FQNNGV. Between the trimmed V and J ends, which lost 6 bases and 7 bases, there was a span of 13 bases. The CDR3 here is CASRGPVRNEQFF. The CDR3 DNA follows: TGTGCCAGCAGGGGGCCAGTAAGGAATGAGCAGTTCTTC.

J is TRBJ1-2 and V is TRBV9, with D perhaps TRBD1 (5 bases). There are 13 residues in the CDR3. V was pared by 0 bases and J by 5 bases, with 8 bases between. The germline V gene encodes CDR1 SGDLS and CDR2 YYNGEE. The CDR3 is CASSVVSGYGYTF. The CDR3 DNA reads as TGTGCCAGCAGCGTAGTTTCAGGGTATGGCTACACCTTC.

This clone was seen just once. The chain employs TRBV5-1 and TRBJ2-7, with D perhaps matching TRBD1 or TRBD2 (6 bases each). The germline V gene encodes CDR1 SGHRS and CDR2 YFSETQ. Deletions cut 6 bases from V and 6 bases from J, with 19 bases between. The CDR3 runs 14 residues. The CDR3 nucleotides read TGCGCCAGCATTTCCGGGGGCACCGCCTTCGAGCAGTACTTC. Residues: CASISGGTAFEQYF.

Only one count was recorded for this clone. The J gene is TRBJ2-7, the V gene TRBV27; D possibly corresponds to TRBD2 (5 bases). The germline CDR1 and CDR2 sequences are MNHEY and SMNVEV (reference sequence). The CDR3 consists of 13 residues. The CDR3 here is CASGRNFPYEQYF. DNA of the CDR3: TGTGCAAGCGGTAGGAATTTCCCCTACGAGCAGTACTTC.

This clone occurred a few times. The chain has TRBV5-1 and TRBJ2-5; D is ambiguous. CDR1 and CDR2 from the germline V gene are SGHRS and YFSETQ. With 0 bases removed from V and 8 bases from J, the gap between germline ends came to 14 bases. This CDR3 contains 14 residues. Written as DNA, the CDR3 is TGCGCCAGCAGCTTGGGGCCCCTATCCATCACCCAGTACTTC. Translating gives CASSLGPLSITQYF.

This rearrangement joins TRBV6-5 to TRBJ2-5, with 11 bases aligning to TRBD2. This CDR3 contains 14 residues. J was trimmed by 6 bases and V by 4 bases; bases with no gene match: 4. Germline V gene lookup returns CDR1 MNHEY and CDR2 SVGAGI. The CDR3 spells CASSLTSGIKTQYF. CDR3 nucleotides: TGTGCCAGCAGTTTGACTAGCGGGATCAAGACCCAGTACTTC.

This chain joins TRBV7-3 and TRBJ2-1; 9 nucleotides match TRBD2. Germline CDR1 reads SGHTA; CDR2 reads FQGTGA. The CDR3 runs 15 residues. The V gene end was trimmed by 6 bases and the J gene end by 5 bases; junction bases not matched to a gene: 8. CDR3 in amino acids: CASRKGLAGDNEQFF. In DNA form, the CDR3 reads TGTGCCAGCAGAAAGGGACTAGCCGGCGACAATGAGCAGTTCTTC.

The V and J genes are TRBV7-2 and TRBJ2-7; D possibly corresponds to TRBD2 (6 bases). V lost 5 bases to trimming and J lost 4 bases, with 9 bases between them. From germline, CDR1 is SGHTA and CDR2 FQGNSA. This CDR3 region has 12 residues. The CDR3 sequence is CASSTAGYEQYF. CDR3 in DNA: TGTGCCAGCAGCACTGCGGGATACGAGCAGTACTTC.

This clone was seen only once. The genes are TRBV5-4 and TRBJ2-3; the match to TRBD2 covers 7 bases. Unmatched junction bases numbered 9, after V lost 5 bases and J lost 3 bases. The length of the CDR3 is 15 residues. Per the germline V gene, CDR1 is SGHNT and CDR2 is YYREEE (reference sequence). CDR3 sequence (DNA): TGTGCCAGCAGTCTCGGAGCGGGATCTACAGATACGCAGTATTTT. It translates to CASSLGAGSTDTQYF.

The chain couples TRBV5-1 to TRBJ1-1, with no clear D. Germline V gene data show CDR1 as SGHRS and CDR2 as YFSETQ. This CDR3 has 12 residues. Trimming took 3 bases from V and 1 from J, leaving 4 bases between them. CDR3 DNA sequence: TGCGCCAGCAGCTCAGAGAACACTGAAGCTTTCTTT. This codes for CASSSENTEAFF.

DNA for the CDR3: TGTGCCAGCAGCTTGCTAGGGAGTGAGACCCAGTACTTC. Protein: CASSLLGSETQYF. The rearrangement links TRBV5-4 to TRBJ2-5; D might be TRBD2 (5 bases). The germline V gene encodes CDR1 SGHNT and CDR2 YYREEE (reference sequence). Trimming left V 1 base short and J 5 bases short, with 9 bases between. The CDR3 consists of 13 residues.

J is TRBJ1-1 and V is TRBV28, with no clear D. The germline gives CDR1 MDHEN, CDR2 SYDVKM. The CDR3 runs 14 residues. The V and J ends lost 6 bases and 10 bases respectively, with 21 bases between them. The CDR3 coding sequence is TGTGCCAGCAGCAAACTGGCCCGTCGGGATGGAGCTTTCTTT. It codes for CASSKLARRDGAFF.

This clone has just one count. The chain joins TRBV28 to TRBJ2-4; D may be TRBD1 (6 bases). CDR3 length: 17 residues. Germline CDR1 and CDR2: MDHEN and SYDVKM. Trimming cost V 4 bases and J 1 base, with 17 bases left between them. The CDR3 spells CASSSTSAGVAKNIQYF. CDR3 nucleotide sequence: TGTGCCAGCAGTTCAACCTCGGCAGGGGTGGCCAAAAACATTCAGTACTTC.

The genes are TRBV6-5 and TRBJ2-1, with D possibly TRBD1 on 5 matching bases. The V and J ends lost 2 bases and 3 bases respectively, with 8 bases between them. The CDR3 contains 14 residues. Germline V gene sequence: CDR1 MNHEY, CDR2 SVGAGI. The CDR3 sequence: CASSYGADYNEQFF. The CDR3, as DNA: TGTGCCAGCAGTTACGGGGCAGACTACAATGAGCAGTTCTTC.

The rearrangement links TRBV11-3 to TRBJ2-2; D uncertain. Per germline, CDR1 SGHNT and CDR2 YENEEA. V shed 0 bases and J shed 8 bases, with 4 bases lying between them. This CDR3 comprises 12 residues. CDR3 protein: CASSLEVGELFF. In DNA, the CDR3 is TGTGCCAGCAGCTTAGAAGTTGGGGAGCTGTTTTTT.

The chain uses TRBV7-9 and TRBJ2-1, with D perhaps matching TRBD1 or TRBD2 (5 bases each). This CDR3 is built from 16 residues. Germline V gene lookup returns CDR1 SEHNR and CDR2 FQNEAQ (reference sequence). Trimming took off 5 bases at V and 0 bases at J, with 14 bases between the two ends. CDR3 DNA: TGTGCCAGCAGCCCCGAGGGGCAGAGCTCCTACAATGAGCAGTTCTTC. It encodes CASSPEGQSSYNEQFF.

This clone was detected once. This chain links TRBV7-6 with TRBJ2-5; D possibly corresponds to TRBD2 (6 bases). CDR1 is SGHVS and CDR2 is FNYEAQ in the germline V gene. The CDR3 totals 13 residues. The V end was cut by 4 bases, the J end by 5 bases, with 11 bases between. In DNA form, the CDR3 reads TGTGCCAGCAGCTGGAGGGGCAGGGAGACCCAGTACTTC. Protein product: CASSWRGRETQYF.

This clone was counted once. The chain combines TRBV6-7 with TRBJ2-1; possible D gene TRBD1, 5 bases. TRBV6-7 is an ORF for which the function is uncertain. Trimming took 5 bases from V and 0 from J, leaving 29 bases between them. The CDR3 has 21 residues. CDR3 DNA sequence: TGTGCCAGCAGTCGCCCCTCGGGCGACCAGGGTGGGAATTTCTCCTACAATGAGCAGTTCTTC. The encoded protein is CASSRPSGDQGGNFSYNEQFF.

This chain joins TRBV7-9 and TRBJ2-5; D is ambiguous. Germline-derived CDR1 and CDR2 are SEHNR and FQNEAQ (reference sequence). V shed 5 bases and J shed 5 bases, with 12 bases lying between them. The CDR3 runs 13 residues. CDR3 protein: CASSIPPGETQYF. The CDR3 nucleotides read TGTGCCAGCAGCATCCCGCCCGGGGAGACCCAGTACTTC.

The rearrangement uses TRBV15 and TRBJ2-3; D uncertain. There are 13 residues in the CDR3. V dropped 0 bases and J dropped 2 bases, with 3 bases sitting between them. Per germline, CDR1 LNHNV and CDR2 YYDKDF (reference sequence). Here the CDR3 reads CATSRDNTDTQYF. CDR3 coding DNA: TGTGCCACCAGCAGAGATAACACAGATACGCAGTATTTT.

In this sample, this clone turned up once. The chain joins TRBV30 to TRBJ1-4; D gene uncertain. V lost 6 bases to trimming and J lost 8 bases, with 19 bases between them. The CDR3 extends over 14 amino acids. CDR1 and CDR2 (germline): GTSNPN, SVGIG (reference sequence). The CDR3 here is CACSRQGIREKLFF. The CDR3 DNA sequence: TGTGCCTGCAGCCGACAAGGGATACGGGAAAAACTGTTTTTT.